This TCR beta chain was sequenced in a study of blood T cell repertoires in COVID-19. Overall study: Samples representing acute and convalescent COVID-19 were sourced from the United States, Italy and Spain. T cells, B-cell-depleted T cells, or PBMCs supplied cDNA or gDNA.

Original processing notes: Amplification with reference gene primers provided the estimates of nucleated cell counts. The protocol was immunoSEQ multiplex PCR, while the TCRdb copy is restricted to in-frame clones and leaves out a portion. The V and J calls and clone size are taken from that table; D and trimming were inferred from the DNA. The table records roughly 260,000 clones, 82% of them present only once. Sequencing used peripheral blood. This TCR was sampled from a young woman with acute or convalescent COVID-19.

DNA of the CDR3: TGTGCCAGCAGTTACTCGGGTCGACAGGGAGGTGGCTACACCTTC. Translating it yields CASSYSGRQGGGYTF. This chain connects TRBV6-2 or TRBV6-3 to TRBJ1-2; 7 bases map to TRBD1. Trimming at V came to 0 bases and at J to 7 bases, leaving 8 bases not matched to a gene. This CDR3 has 15 amino acids. Germline V gene lookup returns CDR1 MNHEY and CDR2 SVGEGT.